This T cell receptor (beta chain) emerged from a study of T cell responses to AZD1222 COVID-19 vaccine. Overall study findings and caveats: Donor demographics were predominantly white British with a female majority; clonal diversity may be underestimated. Spike-specific TCRs gained breadth and depth after people received two AZD1222 doses.

Of note for this clone: Its antigen is still unknown.

TCRdb's table, derived via immunoSEQ multiplex PCR, lists solely in-frame clones and lacks some. The sample contains around 150,000 clones, 80% to 95% of which appear only once. The input for sequencing was peripheral blood, taken on day 0 of AZD1222 vaccination. The receptor was isolated from an adult in good health.

CDR3 bases: TGTGCCAGCAGTGACCCCGGACCTTACAACACTGAAGCTTTCTTT. This codes for CASSDPGPYNTEAFF. The chain links TRBV2 to TRBJ1-1; no reliable D call. Germline V gene data show CDR1 as SNHLY and CDR2 as FYNNEI. This CDR3 is built from 15 residues. Trimming left V 3 bases short and J 2 bases short, with 13 bases between. Full variable domain (outside the CDR3, taken from reference TRBV2 and TRBJ1-1): EPEVTQTPSHQVTQMGQEVILRCVPISNHLYFYWYRQILGQKVEFLVSFYNNEISEKSEIFDDQFSVERPDGSNFTLKIRSTKLEDSAMYFCASSDPGPYNTEAFFGQGTRLTVV.